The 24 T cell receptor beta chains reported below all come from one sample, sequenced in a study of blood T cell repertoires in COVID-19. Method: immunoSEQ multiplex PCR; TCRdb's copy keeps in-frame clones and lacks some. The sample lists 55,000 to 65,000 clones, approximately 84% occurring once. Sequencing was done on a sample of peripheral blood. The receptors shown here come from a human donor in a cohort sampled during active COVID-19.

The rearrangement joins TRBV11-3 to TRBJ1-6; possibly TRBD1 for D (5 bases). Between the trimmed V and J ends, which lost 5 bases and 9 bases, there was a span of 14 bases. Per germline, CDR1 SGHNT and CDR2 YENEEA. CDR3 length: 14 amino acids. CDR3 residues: CASSDRANGSPLHF. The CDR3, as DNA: TGTGCCAGCAGCGACAGAGCCAATGGTTCACCCCTCCACTTT. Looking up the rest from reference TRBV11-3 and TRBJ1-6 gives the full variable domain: EAGVVQSPRYKIIEKKQPVAFWCNPISGHNTLYWYLQNLGQGPELLIRYENEEAVDDSQLPKDRFSAERLKGVDSTLKIQPAELGDSAVYLCASSDRANGSPLHFGNGTRLTVT.

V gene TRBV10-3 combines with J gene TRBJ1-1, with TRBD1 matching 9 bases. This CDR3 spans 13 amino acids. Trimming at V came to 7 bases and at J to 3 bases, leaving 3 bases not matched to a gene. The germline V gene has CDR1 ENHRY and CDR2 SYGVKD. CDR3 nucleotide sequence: TGTGCCATCAACCGGGACAGGGACACTGAAGCTTTCTTT. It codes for CAINRDRDTEAFF.

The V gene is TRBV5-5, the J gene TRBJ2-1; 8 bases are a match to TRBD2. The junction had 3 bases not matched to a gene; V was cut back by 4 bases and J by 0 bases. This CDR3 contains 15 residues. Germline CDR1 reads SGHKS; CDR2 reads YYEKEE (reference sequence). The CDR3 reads CASSREGSSYNEQFF. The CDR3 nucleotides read TGTGCCAGCAGCCGGGAGGGGAGCTCCTACAATGAGCAGTTCTTC.

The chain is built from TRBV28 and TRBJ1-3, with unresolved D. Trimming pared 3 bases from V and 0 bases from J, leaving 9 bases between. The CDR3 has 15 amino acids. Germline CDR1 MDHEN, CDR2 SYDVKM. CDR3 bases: TGTGCCAGCAGTTTTCAGGCCGGCTCTGGAAACACCATATATTTT. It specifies CASSFQAGSGNTIYF.

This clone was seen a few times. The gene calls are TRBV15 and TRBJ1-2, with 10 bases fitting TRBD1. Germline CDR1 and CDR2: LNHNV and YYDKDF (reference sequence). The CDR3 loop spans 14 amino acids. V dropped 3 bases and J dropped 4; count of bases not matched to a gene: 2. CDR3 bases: TGTGCCACCAGCAGGGACAGGGGGAGCTATGGCTACACCTTC. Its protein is CATSRDRGSYGYTF.

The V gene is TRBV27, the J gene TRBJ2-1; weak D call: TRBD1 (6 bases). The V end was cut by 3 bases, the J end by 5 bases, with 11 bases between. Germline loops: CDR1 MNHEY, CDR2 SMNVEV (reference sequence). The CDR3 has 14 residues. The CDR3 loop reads CASSFWTEDNEQFF. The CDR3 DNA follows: TGTGCCAGCAGTTTTTGGACAGAGGACAATGAGCAGTTCTTC.

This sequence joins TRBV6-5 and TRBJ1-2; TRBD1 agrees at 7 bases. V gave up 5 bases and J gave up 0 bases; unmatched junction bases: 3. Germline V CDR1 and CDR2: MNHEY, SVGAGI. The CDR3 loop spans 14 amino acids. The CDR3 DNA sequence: TGTGCCAGCAGTATTGGGACAGCTAACTATGGCTACACCTTC. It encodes CASSIGTANYGYTF.

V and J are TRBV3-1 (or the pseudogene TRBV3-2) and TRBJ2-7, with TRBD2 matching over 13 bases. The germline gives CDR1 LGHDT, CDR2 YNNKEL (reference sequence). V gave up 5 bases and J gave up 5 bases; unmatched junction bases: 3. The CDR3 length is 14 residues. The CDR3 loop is CASSFGTSGNEQYF. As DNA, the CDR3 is TGTGCCAGCAGCTTTGGGACTAGCGGGAACGAGCAGTACTTC.

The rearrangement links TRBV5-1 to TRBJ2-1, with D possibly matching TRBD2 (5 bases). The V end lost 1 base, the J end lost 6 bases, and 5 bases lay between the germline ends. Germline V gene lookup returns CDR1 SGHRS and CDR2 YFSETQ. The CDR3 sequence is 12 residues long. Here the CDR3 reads CASSLSGNEQFF. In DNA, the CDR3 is TGCGCCAGCAGCTTGAGCGGCAATGAGCAGTTCTTC.

The CDR3 DNA follows: TGCGCCAGCAGCTTGGGACAGGGGGCCACCGGGGAGCTGTTTTTT. It translates to CASSLGQGATGELFF. This rearrangement joins TRBV5-1 to TRBJ2-2; 10 nucleotides match TRBD1. V lost 0 bases and J lost 4; bases outside the gene matches: 0. In germline, CDR1 is SGHRS, CDR2 YFSETQ. This CDR3 has 15 residues.

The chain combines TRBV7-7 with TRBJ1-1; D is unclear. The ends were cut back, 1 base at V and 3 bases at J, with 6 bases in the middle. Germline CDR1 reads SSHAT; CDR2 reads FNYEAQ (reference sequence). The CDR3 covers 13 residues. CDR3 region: CASSLGLYTEAFF. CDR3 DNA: TGTGCCAGCAGCTTAGGACTTTACACTGAAGCTTTCTTT. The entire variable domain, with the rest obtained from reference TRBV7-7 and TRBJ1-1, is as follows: GAGVSQSPRYKVTKRGQDVTLRCDPISSHATLYWYQQALGQGPEFLTYFNYEAQPDKSGLPSDRFSAERPEGSISTLTIQRTEQRDSAMYRCASSLGLYTEAFFGQGTRLTVV.

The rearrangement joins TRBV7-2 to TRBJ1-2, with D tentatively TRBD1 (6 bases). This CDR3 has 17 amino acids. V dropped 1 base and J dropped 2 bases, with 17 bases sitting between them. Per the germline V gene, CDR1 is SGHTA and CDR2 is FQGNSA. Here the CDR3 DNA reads TGTGCCAGCAGCTTAGGTGTTTTGCCAGGGGTGAACTATGGCTACACCTTC. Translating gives CASSLGVLPGVNYGYTF.

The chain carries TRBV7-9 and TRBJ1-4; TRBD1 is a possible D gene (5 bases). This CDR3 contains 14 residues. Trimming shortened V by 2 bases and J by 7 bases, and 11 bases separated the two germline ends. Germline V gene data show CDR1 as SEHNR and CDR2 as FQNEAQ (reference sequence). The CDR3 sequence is CASSLSGGREKLFF. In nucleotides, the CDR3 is TGTGCCAGCAGCTTAAGCGGGGGTCGTGAAAAACTGTTTTTT.

CDR3 nucleotide sequence: TGTGCCAGCTCACACGCGCAGGGGTCTGAAGCTTTCTTT. The encoded protein is CASSHAQGSEAFF. The J gene is TRBJ1-1, the V gene TRBV18; a possible D gene is TRBD1 (6 bases). Trimming left V 4 bases short and J 6 bases short, with 12 bases between. The CDR3 extends over 13 amino acids. Per germline, CDR1 KGHSH and CDR2 LQKENI.

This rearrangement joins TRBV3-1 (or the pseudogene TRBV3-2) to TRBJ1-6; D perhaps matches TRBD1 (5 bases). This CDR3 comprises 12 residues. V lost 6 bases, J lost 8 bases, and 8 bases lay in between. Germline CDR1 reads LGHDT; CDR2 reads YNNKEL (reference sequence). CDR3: CASRSGYSPLHF. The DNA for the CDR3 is TGTGCCAGCAGGTCAGGGTATTCACCCCTCCACTTT.

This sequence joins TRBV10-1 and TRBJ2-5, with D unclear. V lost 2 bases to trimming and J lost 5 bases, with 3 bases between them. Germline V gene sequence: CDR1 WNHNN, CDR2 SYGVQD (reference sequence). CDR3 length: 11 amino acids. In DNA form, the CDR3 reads TGCGCCAGCAGTGAGGAGGAGACCCAGTACTTC. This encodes CASSEEETQYF.

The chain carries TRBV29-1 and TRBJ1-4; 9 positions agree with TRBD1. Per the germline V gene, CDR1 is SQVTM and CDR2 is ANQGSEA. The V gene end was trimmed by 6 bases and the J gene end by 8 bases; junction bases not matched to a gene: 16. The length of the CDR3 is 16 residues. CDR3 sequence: CSVGLTGGVGNEKLFF. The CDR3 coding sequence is TGCAGCGTGGGGCTGACAGGGGGGGTCGGTAACGAAAAACTGTTTTTT.

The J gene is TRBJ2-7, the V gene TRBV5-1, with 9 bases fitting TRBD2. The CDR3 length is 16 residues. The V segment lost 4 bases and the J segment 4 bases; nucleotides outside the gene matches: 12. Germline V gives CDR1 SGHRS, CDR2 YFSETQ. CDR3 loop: CASSKTSGSSLYEQYF. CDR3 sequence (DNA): TGCGCCAGCAGCAAAACTAGCGGGTCGAGCCTTTACGAGCAGTACTTC.

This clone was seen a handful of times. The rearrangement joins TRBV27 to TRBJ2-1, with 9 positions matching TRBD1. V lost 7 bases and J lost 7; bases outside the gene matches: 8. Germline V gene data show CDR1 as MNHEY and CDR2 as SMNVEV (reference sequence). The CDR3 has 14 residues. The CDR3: CASIPGQGFNEQFF. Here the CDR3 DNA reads TGTGCCAGCATTCCGGGACAGGGTTTTAATGAGCAGTTCTTC.

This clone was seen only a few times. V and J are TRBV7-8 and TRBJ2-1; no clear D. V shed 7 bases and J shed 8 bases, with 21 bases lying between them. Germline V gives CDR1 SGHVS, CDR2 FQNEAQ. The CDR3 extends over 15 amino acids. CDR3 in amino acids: CASTPPLRLGHEQFF. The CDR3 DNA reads TGTGCCAGCACCCCCCCCCTGCGTCTTGGGCATGAGCAGTTCTTC.

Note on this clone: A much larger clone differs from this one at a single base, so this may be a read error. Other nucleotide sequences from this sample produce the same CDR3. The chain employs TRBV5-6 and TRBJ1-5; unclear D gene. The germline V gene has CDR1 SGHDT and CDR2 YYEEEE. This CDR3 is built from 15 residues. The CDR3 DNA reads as TGTGCCAGCAGCTTGCGTGACCGGGGTTTTCAGCCTCAGCATTTT. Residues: CASSLRDRGFQPQHF.

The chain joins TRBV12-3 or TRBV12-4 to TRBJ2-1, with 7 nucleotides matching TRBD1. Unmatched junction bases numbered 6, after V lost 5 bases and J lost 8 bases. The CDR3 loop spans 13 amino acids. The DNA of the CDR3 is TGTGCCAGCAGTATGGACAGGCGGGATGAGCAGTTCTTC. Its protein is CASSMDRRDEQFF.

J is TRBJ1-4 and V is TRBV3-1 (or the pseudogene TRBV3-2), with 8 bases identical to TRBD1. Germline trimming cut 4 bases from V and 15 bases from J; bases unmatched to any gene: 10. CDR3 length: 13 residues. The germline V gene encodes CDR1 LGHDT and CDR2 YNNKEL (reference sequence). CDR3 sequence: CASSLLRTGLMFF. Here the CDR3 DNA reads TGTGCCAGCAGCCTCCTTAGGACAGGGCTCATGTTTTTT.

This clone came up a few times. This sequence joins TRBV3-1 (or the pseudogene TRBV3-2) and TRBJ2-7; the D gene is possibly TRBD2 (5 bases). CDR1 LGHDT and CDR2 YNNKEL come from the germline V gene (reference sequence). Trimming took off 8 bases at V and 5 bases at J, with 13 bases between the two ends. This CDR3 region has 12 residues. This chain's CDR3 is CASSSFGNEQYF. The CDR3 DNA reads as TGTGCCAGCTCCTCTTTCGGGAACGAGCAGTACTTC.